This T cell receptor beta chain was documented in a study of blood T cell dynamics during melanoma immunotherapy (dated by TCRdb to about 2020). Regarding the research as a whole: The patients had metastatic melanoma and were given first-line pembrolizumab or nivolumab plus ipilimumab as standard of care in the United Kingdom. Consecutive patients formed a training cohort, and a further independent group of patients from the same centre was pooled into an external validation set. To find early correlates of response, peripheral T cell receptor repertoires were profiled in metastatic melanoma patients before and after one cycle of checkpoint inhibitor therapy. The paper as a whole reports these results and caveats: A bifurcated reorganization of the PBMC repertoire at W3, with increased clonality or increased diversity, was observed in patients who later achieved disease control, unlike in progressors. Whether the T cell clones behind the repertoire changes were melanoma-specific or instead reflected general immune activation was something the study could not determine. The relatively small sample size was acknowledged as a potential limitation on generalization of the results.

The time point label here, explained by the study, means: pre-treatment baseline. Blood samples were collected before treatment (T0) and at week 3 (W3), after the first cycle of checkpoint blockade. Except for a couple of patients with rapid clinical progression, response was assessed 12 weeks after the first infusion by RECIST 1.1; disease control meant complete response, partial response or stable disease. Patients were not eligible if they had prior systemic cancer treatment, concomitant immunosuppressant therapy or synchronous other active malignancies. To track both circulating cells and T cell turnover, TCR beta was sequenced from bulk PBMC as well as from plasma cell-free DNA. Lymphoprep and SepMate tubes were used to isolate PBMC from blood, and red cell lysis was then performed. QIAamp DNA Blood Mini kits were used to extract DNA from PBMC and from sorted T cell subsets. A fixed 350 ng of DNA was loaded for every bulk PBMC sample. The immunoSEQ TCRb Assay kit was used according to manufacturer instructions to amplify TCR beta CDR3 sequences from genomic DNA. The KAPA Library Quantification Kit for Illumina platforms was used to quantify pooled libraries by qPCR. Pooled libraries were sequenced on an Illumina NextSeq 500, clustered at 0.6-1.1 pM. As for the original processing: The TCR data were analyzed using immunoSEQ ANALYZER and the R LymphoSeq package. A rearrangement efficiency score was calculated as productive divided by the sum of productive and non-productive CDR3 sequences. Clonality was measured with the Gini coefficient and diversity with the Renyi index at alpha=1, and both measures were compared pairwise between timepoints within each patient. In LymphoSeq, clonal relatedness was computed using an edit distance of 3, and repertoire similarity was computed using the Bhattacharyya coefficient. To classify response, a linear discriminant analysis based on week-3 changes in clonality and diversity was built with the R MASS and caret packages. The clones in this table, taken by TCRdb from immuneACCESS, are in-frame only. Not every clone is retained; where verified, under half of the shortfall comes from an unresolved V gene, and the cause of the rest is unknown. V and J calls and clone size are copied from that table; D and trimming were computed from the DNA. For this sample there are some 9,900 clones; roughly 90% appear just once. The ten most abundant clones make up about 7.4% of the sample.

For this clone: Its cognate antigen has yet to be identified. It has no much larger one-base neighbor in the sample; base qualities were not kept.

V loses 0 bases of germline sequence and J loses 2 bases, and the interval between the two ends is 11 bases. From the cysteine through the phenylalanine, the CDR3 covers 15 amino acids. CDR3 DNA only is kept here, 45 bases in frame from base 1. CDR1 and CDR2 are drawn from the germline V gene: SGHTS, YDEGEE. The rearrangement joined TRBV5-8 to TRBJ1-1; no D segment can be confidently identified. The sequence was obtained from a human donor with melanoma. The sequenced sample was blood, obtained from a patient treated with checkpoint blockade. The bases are TGTGCCAGCAGCTTGGCCGTCACCACAAACACTGAAGCTTTCTTT. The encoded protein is CASSLAVTTNTEAFF. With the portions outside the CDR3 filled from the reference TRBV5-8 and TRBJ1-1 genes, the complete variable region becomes EAGVTQSPTHLIKTRGQQATLRCSPISGHTSVYWYQQALGLGLQFLLWYDEGEERNRGNFPPRFSGRQFPNYSSELNVNALELEDSALYLCASSLAVTTNTEAFFGQGTRLTVV.